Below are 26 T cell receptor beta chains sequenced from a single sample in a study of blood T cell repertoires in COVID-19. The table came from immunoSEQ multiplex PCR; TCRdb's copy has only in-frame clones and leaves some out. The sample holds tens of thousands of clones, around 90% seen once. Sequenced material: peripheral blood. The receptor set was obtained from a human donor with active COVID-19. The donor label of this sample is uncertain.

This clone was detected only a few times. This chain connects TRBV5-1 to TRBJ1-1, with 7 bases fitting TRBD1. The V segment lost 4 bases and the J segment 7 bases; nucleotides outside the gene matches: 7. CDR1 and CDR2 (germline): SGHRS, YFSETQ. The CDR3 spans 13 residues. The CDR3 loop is CASSLTGPDEAFF. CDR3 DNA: TGCGCCAGCAGCCTGACAGGGCCCGATGAAGCTTTCTTT.

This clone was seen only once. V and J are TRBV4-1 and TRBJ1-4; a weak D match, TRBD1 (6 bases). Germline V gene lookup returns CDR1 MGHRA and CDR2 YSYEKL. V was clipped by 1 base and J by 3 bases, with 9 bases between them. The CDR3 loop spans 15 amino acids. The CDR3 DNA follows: TGCGCCAGCAGCCAAGGAGGGGGAGCTAATGAAAAACTGTTTTTT. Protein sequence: CASSQGGGANEKLFF.

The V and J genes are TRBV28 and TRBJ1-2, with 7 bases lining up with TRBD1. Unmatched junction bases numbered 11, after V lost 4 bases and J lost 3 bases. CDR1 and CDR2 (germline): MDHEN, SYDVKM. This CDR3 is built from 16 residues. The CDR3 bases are TGTGCCAGCAGTTCCCGACAGGGTAGGCGTGACTATGGCTACACCTTC. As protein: CASSSRQGRRDYGYTF.

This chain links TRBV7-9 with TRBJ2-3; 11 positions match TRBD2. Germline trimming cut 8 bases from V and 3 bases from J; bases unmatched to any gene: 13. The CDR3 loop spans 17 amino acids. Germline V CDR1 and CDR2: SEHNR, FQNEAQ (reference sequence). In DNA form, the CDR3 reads TGTGCCAGCCCCGGGACTAGCGGCACTTGGGGGACAGATACGCAGTATTTT. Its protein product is CASPGTSGTWGTDTQYF.

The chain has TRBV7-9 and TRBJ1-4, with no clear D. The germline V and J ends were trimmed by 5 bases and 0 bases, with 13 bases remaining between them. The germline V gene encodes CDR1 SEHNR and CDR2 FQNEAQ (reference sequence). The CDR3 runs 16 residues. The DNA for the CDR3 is TGTGCCAGCAGCGGCGGTGGCGCTGCAACTAATGAAAAACTGTTTTTT. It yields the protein CASSGGGAATNEKLFF.

The CDR3 nucleotides read TGTGCCAGCAGCTCGATTCAGCGGGGGGATACCTACAATGAGCAGTTCTTC. Protein product: CASSSIQRGDTYNEQFF. The chain is built from TRBV13 and TRBJ2-1; 9 bases align to TRBD2. The V gene end was trimmed by 4 bases and the J gene end by 2 bases; junction bases not matched to a gene: 9. This CDR3 is 17 amino acids long. The germline V gene encodes CDR1 PRHDT and CDR2 FYEKMQ (reference sequence).

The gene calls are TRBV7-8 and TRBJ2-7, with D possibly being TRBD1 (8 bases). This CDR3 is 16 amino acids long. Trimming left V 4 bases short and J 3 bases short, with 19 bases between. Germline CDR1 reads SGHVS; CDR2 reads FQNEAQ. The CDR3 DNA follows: TGTGCCAGCAGCTCCCTGGGGGGGACAGGTCACTACGAGCAGTACTTC. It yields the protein CASSSLGGTGHYEQYF.

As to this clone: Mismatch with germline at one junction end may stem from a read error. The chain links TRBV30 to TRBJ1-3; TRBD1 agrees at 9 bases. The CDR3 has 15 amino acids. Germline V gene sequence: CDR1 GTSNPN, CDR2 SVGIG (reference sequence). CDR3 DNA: TGTGCCTGGACAAACCTACAGGGGGCTGGGAACACCATATATTTT. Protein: CAWTNLQGAGNTIYF.

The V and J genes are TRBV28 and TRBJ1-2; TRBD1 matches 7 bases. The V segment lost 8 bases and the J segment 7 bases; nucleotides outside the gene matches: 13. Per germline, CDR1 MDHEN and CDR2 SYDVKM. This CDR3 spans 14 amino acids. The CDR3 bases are TGTGCCAGCTCAACCGGGACAGACCTATTTGGCTACACCTTC. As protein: CASSTGTDLFGYTF.

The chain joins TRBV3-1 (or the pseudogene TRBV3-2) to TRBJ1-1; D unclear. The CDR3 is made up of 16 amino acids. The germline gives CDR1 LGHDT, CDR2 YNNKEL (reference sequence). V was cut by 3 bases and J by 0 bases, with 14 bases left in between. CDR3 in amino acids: CASSHELTSMNTEAFF. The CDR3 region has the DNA TGTGCCAGCAGCCACGAGTTAACCTCCATGAACACTGAAGCTTTCTTT.

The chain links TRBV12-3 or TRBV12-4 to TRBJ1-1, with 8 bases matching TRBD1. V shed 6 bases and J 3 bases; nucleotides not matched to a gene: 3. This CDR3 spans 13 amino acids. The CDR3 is CASSKTGDTEAFF. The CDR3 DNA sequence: TGTGCCAGCAGCAAGACAGGGGACACTGAAGCTTTCTTT.

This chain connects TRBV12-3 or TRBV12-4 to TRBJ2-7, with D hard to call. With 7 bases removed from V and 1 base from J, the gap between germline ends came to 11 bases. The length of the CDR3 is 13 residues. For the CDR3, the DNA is TGTGCCAGCAAGCAAACAGTATCCTACGAGCAGTACTTC. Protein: CASKQTVSYEQYF.

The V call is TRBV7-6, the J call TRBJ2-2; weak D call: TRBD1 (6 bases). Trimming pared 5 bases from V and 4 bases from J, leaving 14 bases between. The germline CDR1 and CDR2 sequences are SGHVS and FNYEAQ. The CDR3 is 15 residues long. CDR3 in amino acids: CASSRRQGTTGELFF. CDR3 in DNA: TGTGCCAGCAGCCGTAGGCAGGGGACCACCGGGGAGCTGTTTTTT.

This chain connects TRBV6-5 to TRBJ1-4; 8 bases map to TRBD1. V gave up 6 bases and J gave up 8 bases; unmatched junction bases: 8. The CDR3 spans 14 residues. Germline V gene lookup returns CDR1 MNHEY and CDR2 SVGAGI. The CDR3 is CASSLQGVGEKLFF. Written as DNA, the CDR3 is TGTGCCAGCAGCCTACAGGGGGTTGGAGAAAAACTGTTTTTT.

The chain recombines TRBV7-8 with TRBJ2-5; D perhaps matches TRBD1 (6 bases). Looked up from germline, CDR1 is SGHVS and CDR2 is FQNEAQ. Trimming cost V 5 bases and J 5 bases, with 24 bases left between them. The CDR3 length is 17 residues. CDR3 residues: CASSELMGAPQGETQYF. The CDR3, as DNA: TGTGCCAGCAGCGAGCTTATGGGGGCCCCCCAGGGGGAGACCCAGTACTTC.

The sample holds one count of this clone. The CDR3 DNA reads as TGTGCCAGCAGTTACTTGACAGGGAGAGAGACCCAGTACTTC. Its translation is CASSYLTGRETQYF. V and J are TRBV6-5 and TRBJ2-5; 7 bases map to TRBD1. CDR1 is MNHEY, CDR2 SVGAGI, per germline. The CDR3 covers 14 residues. The V gene end was trimmed by 1 base and the J gene end by 4 bases; junction bases not matched to a gene: 3.

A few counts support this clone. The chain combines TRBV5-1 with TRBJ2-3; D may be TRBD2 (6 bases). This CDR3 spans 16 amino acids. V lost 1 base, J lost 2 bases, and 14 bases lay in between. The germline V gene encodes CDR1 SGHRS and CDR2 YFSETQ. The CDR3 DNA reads TGCGCCAGCAGCTTGTCCCGGTTAGCGGACACAGATACGCAGTATTTT. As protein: CASSLSRLADTDTQYF.

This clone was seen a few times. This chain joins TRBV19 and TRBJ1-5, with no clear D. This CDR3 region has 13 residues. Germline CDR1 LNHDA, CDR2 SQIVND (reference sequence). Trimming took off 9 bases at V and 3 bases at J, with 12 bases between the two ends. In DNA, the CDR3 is TGTGCCAGCAGGAAGGCAAACAATCAGCCCCAGCATTTT. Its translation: CASRKANNQPQHF.

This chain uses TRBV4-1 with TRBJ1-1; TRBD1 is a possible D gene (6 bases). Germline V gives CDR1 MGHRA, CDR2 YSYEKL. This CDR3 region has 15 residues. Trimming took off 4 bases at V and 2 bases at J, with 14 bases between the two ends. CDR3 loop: CASSPIGGANTEAFF. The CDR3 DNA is TGCGCCAGCAGCCCGATTGGGGGGGCCAACACTGAAGCTTTCTTT.

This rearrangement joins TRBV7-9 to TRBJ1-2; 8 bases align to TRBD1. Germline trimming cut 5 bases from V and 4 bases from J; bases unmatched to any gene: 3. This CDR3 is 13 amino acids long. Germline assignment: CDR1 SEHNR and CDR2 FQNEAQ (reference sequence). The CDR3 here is CASSRDRGYGYTF. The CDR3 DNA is TGTGCCAGCAGCCGTGACAGGGGCTATGGCTACACCTTC.

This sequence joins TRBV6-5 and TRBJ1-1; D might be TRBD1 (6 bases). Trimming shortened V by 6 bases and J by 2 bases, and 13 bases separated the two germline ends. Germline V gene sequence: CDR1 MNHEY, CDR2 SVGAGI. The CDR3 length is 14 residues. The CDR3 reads CASSPLGANTEAFF. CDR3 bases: TGTGCCAGCAGCCCCCTGGGGGCTAACACTGAAGCTTTCTTT.

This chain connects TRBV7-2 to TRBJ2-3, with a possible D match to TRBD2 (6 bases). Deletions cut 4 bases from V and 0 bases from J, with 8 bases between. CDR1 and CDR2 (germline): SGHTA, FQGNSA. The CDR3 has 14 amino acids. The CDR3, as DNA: TGTGCCAGCAGCTATCGGGGGAGCACAGATACGCAGTATTTT. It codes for CASSYRGSTDTQYF. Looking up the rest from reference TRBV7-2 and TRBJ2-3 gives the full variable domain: GAGVSQSPSNKVTEKGKDVELRCDPISGHTALYWYRQSLGQGLEFLIYFQGNSAPDKSGLPSDRFSAERTGGSVSTLTIQRTQQEDSAVYLCASSYRGSTDTQYFGPGTRLTVL.

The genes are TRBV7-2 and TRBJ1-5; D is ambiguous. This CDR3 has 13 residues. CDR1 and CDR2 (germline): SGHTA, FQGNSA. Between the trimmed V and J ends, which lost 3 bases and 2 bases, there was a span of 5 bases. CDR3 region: CASSFAGNQPQHF. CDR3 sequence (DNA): TGTGCCAGCAGCTTTGCGGGCAATCAGCCCCAGCATTTT.

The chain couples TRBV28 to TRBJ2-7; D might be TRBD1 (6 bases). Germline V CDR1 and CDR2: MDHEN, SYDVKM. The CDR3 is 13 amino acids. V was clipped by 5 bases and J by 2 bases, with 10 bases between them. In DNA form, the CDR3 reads TGTGCCAGCAGTGAGACAGGACCCTACGAGCAGTACTTC. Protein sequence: CASSETGPYEQYF.

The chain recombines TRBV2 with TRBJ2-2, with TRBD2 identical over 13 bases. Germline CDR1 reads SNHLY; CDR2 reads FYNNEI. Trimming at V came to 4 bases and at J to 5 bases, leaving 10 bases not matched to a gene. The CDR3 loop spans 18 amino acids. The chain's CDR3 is CASSGGRLAGGSTGELFF. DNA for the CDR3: TGTGCCAGCAGTGGGGGGCGACTAGCGGGAGGAAGTACCGGGGAGCTGTTTTTT.

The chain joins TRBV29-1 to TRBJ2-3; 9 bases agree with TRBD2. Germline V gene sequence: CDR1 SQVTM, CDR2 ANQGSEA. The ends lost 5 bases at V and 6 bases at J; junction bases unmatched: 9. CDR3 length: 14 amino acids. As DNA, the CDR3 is TGCAGCGTTATTAGCGGGAGTGAGTCGGATACGCAGTATTTT. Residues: CSVISGSESDTQYF.